The TCR beta chain under discussion was sequenced for a study of beta chain features in type 1 diabetes. Expressed TCRB transcripts were sequenced after all isolated RNA was converted to cDNA. TCRdb's table, derived via immunoSEQ multiplex PCR, lists solely in-frame clones and lacks some. The sample lists 680,000 or so clones; roughly 16% were seen once. Every participating donor gave one draw, a heparinised blood sample averaging about 110 mL. Concerning this clone itself: The antigen is not known.

V lost 8 bases to trimming and J lost 1 base, with 8 bases between them. The CDR3 totals 12 residues. CDR1 is LNHDA, CDR2 SQIVND, per germline (reference sequence). General study results and limits: Among patients with Type 1 diabetes, TCRB CDR3s were moderately but significantly shorter in every one of the four CD4+ subsets.

The sequence was obtained from a man between 18 and 29 years old in good health. This sequence joins TRBV19 and TRBJ1-2, with D tentatively TRBD1 (5 bases). Sequences were obtained from naive CD4+ T cells from blood. The CDR3 region is CASHRINYGYTF. CDR3 DNA: TGTGCCAGTCACAGGATTAACTATGGCTACACCTTC. Combining the CDR3 with reference TRBV19 and TRBJ1-2 gives the whole variable domain DGGITQSPKYLFRKEGQNVTLSCEQNLNHDAMYWYRQDPGQGLRLIYYSQIVNDFQKGDIAEGYSVSREKKESFPLTVTSAQKNPTAFYLCASHRINYGYTFGSGTRLTVV.